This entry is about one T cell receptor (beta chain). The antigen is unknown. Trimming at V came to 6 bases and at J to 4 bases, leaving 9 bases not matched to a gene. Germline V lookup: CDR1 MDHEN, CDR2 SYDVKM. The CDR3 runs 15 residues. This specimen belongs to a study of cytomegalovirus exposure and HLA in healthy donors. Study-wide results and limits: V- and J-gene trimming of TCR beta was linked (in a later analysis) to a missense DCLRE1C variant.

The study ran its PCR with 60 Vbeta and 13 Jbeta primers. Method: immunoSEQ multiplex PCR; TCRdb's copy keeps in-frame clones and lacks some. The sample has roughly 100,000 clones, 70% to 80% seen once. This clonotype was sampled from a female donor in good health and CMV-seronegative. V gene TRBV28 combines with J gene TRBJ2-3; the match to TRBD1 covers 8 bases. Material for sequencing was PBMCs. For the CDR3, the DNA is TGTGCCAGCAGCTCTTCCAGGGGGCGGGCAGATACGCAGTATTTT. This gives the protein CASSSSRGRADTQYF. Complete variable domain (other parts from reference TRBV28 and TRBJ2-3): DVKVTQSSRYLVKRTGEKVFLECVQDMDHENMFWYRQDPGLGLRLIYFSYDVKMKEKGDIPEGYSVSREKKERFSLILESASTNQTSMYLCASSSSRGRADTQYFGPGTRLTVL.